What follows are 25 T cell receptor beta chains derived from one specimen sequenced in a study of blood T cell repertoires in COVID-19. Using immunoSEQ multiplex PCR, the repertoire was profiled, and TCRdb retains in-frame clones only, with some absent. This sample yields about 270,000 clones, of which around nine tenths are seen a single time; approximately 2.6% belongs to the top ten. Sequencing input: PBMCs or T cells enriched from blood (not recorded which). These receptors all come from a woman under 30 who had recovered from COVID-19.

CDR3 protein: CASSATGTTGGETQYF. The CDR3 region has the DNA TGCGCCAGCAGTGCCACGGGGACCACCGGAGGGGAGACCCAGTACTTC. The chain has TRBV10-1 and TRBJ2-5; TRBD2 is a possible D gene (6 bases). Per germline, CDR1 WNHNN and CDR2 SYGVQD (reference sequence). With 4 bases removed from V and 5 bases from J, the gap between germline ends came to 20 bases. The length of the CDR3 is 16 residues.

The chain is built from TRBV19 and TRBJ2-7; no firm D call. Trimming shortened V by 5 bases and J by 5 bases, and 7 bases separated the two germline ends. Germline V gene lookup returns CDR1 LNHDA and CDR2 SQIVND (reference sequence). The CDR3 has 11 amino acids. In DNA, the CDR3 is TGTGCCAGTAGTTTTCGGGACGAGCAGTACTTC. It yields the protein CASSFRDEQYF.

The chain uses TRBV7-6 and TRBJ2-5, with 9 positions matching TRBD2. This CDR3 comprises 17 residues. Germline trimming cut 0 bases from V and 4 bases from J; bases unmatched to any gene: 9. Germline-derived CDR1 and CDR2 are SGHVS and FNYEAQ. The CDR3 sequence is CASSLAFQRGVTETQYF. CDR3 DNA: TGTGCCAGCAGCTTAGCGTTCCAGCGGGGGGTTACAGAGACCCAGTACTTC.

V is TRBV9 and J is TRBJ1-6; TRBD1 might be the D (6 bases). Germline V gene data show CDR1 as SGDLS and CDR2 as YYNGEE. This CDR3 has 14 amino acids. The V gene lost 4 bases and the J gene lost 8 bases, with 13 bases spanning the gap. The CDR3 protein is CASSSEGGHSPLHF. The DNA for the CDR3 is TGTGCCAGCAGCTCCGAGGGGGGGCATTCACCCCTCCACTTT.

The chain recombines TRBV7-8 with TRBJ2-3, with 11 bases lining up with TRBD1. Germline assignment: CDR1 SGHVS and CDR2 FQNEAQ. This CDR3 region has 15 residues. Trimming removed 4 bases from V and 2 bases from J; junction bases left unmatched: 2. CDR3 sequence: CASSWDRGNTDTQYF. CDR3 DNA sequence: TGTGCCAGCAGCTGGGACAGGGGGAACACAGATACGCAGTATTTT.

This clone was counted between two and nine times. The rearrangement joins TRBV11-3 to TRBJ2-7, with 7 bases that match TRBD1. This CDR3 contains 15 residues. The junction had 9 bases not matched to a gene; V was cut back by 5 bases and J by 2 bases. Germline-derived CDR1 and CDR2 are SGHNT and YENEEA. This chain's CDR3 is CASSPRDSRTYEQYF. In DNA form, the CDR3 reads TGTGCCAGCAGCCCCCGGGACAGCAGAACCTACGAGCAGTACTTC.

This clone appeared a single time. The chain combines TRBV4-1 with TRBJ2-6; D remains ambiguous. Trimming removed 0 bases at V and 0 bases at J, with 12 bases between. The germline gives CDR1 MGHRA, CDR2 YSYEKL. This CDR3 has 18 amino acids. The CDR3, as DNA: TGCGCCAGCAGCCAAGATGCTCCAACAGTCTCTGGGGCCAACGTCCTGACTTTC. Translated, it gives CASSQDAPTVSGANVLTF.

The V call is TRBV19, the J call TRBJ2-3, with 7 nucleotides matching TRBD2. The V gene's germline CDR1 is LNHDA and CDR2 SQIVND (reference sequence). This CDR3 has 13 residues. V trimming: 8 bases; J trimming: 2 bases; junction bases outside the gene matches: 4. The CDR3 region has the DNA TGTGCCAGTCGGGGGGACTACACAGATACGCAGTATTTT. Translating gives CASRGDYTDTQYF.

The chain joins TRBV27 to TRBJ1-2, with unresolved D. The germline gives CDR1 MNHEY, CDR2 SMNVEV (reference sequence). The ends were cut back, 0 bases at V and 4 bases at J, with 9 bases in the middle. The CDR3 length is 14 residues. Written as DNA, the CDR3 is TGTGCCAGCAGTTTATCAGGCAGGTCCTATGGCTACACCTTC. Its translation is CASSLSGRSYGYTF.

The genes are TRBV24-1 and TRBJ2-3; unclear D gene. CDR3 size: 12 residues. Germline V CDR1 and CDR2: KGHDR, SFDVKD. V was shortened by 3 bases and J by 2 bases, with 2 bases between the two germline ends. The CDR3 DNA sequence: TGTGCCACCAGTGATCACACAGATACGCAGTATTTT. This gives the protein CATSDHTDTQYF.

The chain has TRBV10-3 and TRBJ2-7, with D tentatively TRBD2 (6 bases). Germline lookup yields CDR1 ENHRY and CDR2 SYGVKD. This CDR3 region has 15 residues. Trimming removed 6 bases at V and 1 base at J, with 16 bases between. CDR3 protein: CAIRAGSGSSYEQYF. CDR3 nucleotides: TGTGCCATCAGAGCTGGAAGCGGGTCTTCCTACGAGCAGTACTTC.

This chain links TRBV28 with TRBJ2-3; D uncertain. Germline CDR1 reads MDHEN; CDR2 reads SYDVKM. The germline V and J ends were trimmed by 3 bases and 2 bases, with 9 bases remaining between them. The CDR3 totals 14 residues. The CDR3 region has the DNA TGTGCCAGCAGTTTTGCGGAAAACACAGATACGCAGTATTTT. It specifies CASSFAENTDTQYF.

The J gene is TRBJ2-3, the V gene TRBV5-1, with 13 nucleotides matching TRBD2. CDR1 is SGHRS, CDR2 YFSETQ, per germline. After removal of 3 bases from V and 3 bases from J, the junction contained 1 base not matched to a gene. The CDR3 runs 15 residues. The chain's CDR3 is CASSSTSGGTDTQYF. CDR3 nucleotides: TGCGCCAGCAGCTCGACTAGCGGGGGGACAGATACGCAGTATTTT.

This clone was picked up one time. The CDR3 protein is CAWSVLGTGDSPLHF. The CDR3, as DNA: TGTGCCTGGAGTGTACTAGGGACAGGGGATTCACCCCTCCACTTT. The chain joins TRBV30 to TRBJ1-6; 10 bases line up with TRBD1. CDR3 length: 15 amino acids. The V segment lost 0 bases and the J segment 8 bases; nucleotides outside the gene matches: 4. Germline CDR1 and CDR2: GTSNPN and SVGIG (reference sequence). The full variable domain, with the rest looked up from reference TRBV30 and TRBJ1-6, is SQTIHQWPATLVQPVGSPLSLECTVEGTSNPNLYWYRQAAGRGLQLLFYSVGIGQISSEVPQNLSASRPQDRQFILSSKKLLLSDSGFYLCAWSVLGTGDSPLHFGNGTRLTVT.

This rearrangement joins TRBV5-1 to TRBJ1-6; D might be TRBD1 (5 bases). The CDR3 covers 16 residues. Germline V lookup: CDR1 SGHRS, CDR2 YFSETQ. Deletions cut 2 bases from V and 5 bases from J, with 14 bases between. CDR3: CASSFGPRGDNSPLHF. The CDR3 bases are TGCGCCAGCAGCTTCGGCCCCCGGGGGGATAATTCACCCCTCCACTTT.

This chain links TRBV10-3 with TRBJ1-2; D may be TRBD1 (6 bases). V lost 6 bases, J lost 4 bases, and 18 bases lay in between. Germline CDR1 and CDR2: ENHRY and SYGVKD. The CDR3 extends over 15 amino acids. CDR3 in DNA: TGTGCCATCAGAGCCGCGGGGGCGCAGGGCTATGGCTACACCTTC. This translates into CAIRAAGAQGYGYTF.

The chain links TRBV28 to TRBJ2-5; 8 nucleotides agree with TRBD1. V lost 5 bases, J lost 5 bases, and 13 bases stayed unmatched. The CDR3 has 16 residues. From germline, CDR1 is MDHEN and CDR2 SYDVKM. This CDR3 reads CASSVTGQGRGETQYF. CDR3 DNA sequence: TGTGCCAGCAGTGTAACAGGACAGGGCCGTGGGGAGACCCAGTACTTC.

The rearrangement links TRBV29-1 to TRBJ1-1, with D hard to call. Germline values: CDR1 SQVTM, CDR2 ANQGSEA. The CDR3 covers 12 residues. The ends were cut back, 6 bases at V and 1 base at J, with 9 bases in the middle. In DNA, the CDR3 is TGCAGCGTCGGCTCAGGGAACACTGAAGCTTTCTTT. It yields the protein CSVGSGNTEAFF. Looking up the rest from reference TRBV29-1 and TRBJ1-1 gives the full variable domain: SAVISQKPSRDICQRGTSLTIQCQVDSQVTMMFWYRQQPGQSLTLIATANQGSEATYESGFVIDKFPISRPNLTFSTLTVSNMSPEDSSIYLCSVGSGNTEAFFGQGTRLTVV.

V usage is TRBV10-3 and J usage is TRBJ1-2, with a weak D call TRBD1 (5 bases). The CDR3 covers 15 residues. Trimming removed 6 bases from V and 8 bases from J, with 22 bases in between. Germline values: CDR1 ENHRY, CDR2 SYGVKD. CDR3 nucleotide sequence: TGTGCCATCAGCCAGCAGACAGCTCACTTTAGGGGCTACACCTTC. Protein: CAISQQTAHFRGYTF.

The chain recombines TRBV4-2 with TRBJ1-4; TRBD1 is a possible D gene (5 bases). CDR3 length equals 16 residues. V lost 4 bases and J 5 bases, leaving 17 bases between the germline ends. Germline-derived CDR1 and CDR2 are LGHNA and YNFKEQ. This CDR3 is CASSLRLGGLNEKLFF. DNA for the CDR3: TGTGCCAGCAGCCTACGCCTGGGGGGTCTGAATGAAAAACTGTTTTTT.

The chain uses TRBV5-5 and TRBJ2-3; 8 nucleotides agree with TRBD2. Germline V gene data show CDR1 as SGHKS and CDR2 as YYEKEE (reference sequence). V shed 4 bases, J shed 7 bases, and the junction held 14 bases outside the gene matches. This CDR3 is built from 16 residues. Written as DNA, the CDR3 is TGTGCCAGCAGCCTACCTCGGGAGGGGCGCGCAAATACGCAGTATTTT. Its protein product is CASSLPREGRANTQYF.

This chain uses TRBV4-1 with TRBJ2-7; perhaps TRBD2 as D (6 bases). The CDR3 contains 14 residues. The germline V gene encodes CDR1 MGHRA and CDR2 YSYEKL. The V end lost 3 bases, the J end lost 2 bases, and 11 bases lay between the germline ends. The CDR3 DNA is TGCGCCAGCAGCCATAGACTAGACGCCTACGAGCAGTACTTC. Protein: CASSHRLDAYEQYF.

This rearrangement joins TRBV4-2 to TRBJ2-7; D is perhaps TRBD2 (6 bases). The germline V gene has CDR1 LGHNA and CDR2 YNFKEQ. Trimming left V 3 bases short and J 6 bases short, with 18 bases between. This CDR3 spans 15 amino acids. CDR3 in amino acids: CASSQEGVYAGEQYF. The CDR3 DNA is TGTGCCAGCAGCCAGGAGGGAGTATATGCAGGCGAGCAGTACTTC.

The CDR3 here is CASSFDRGDYGYTF. The CDR3 coding sequence is TGTGCCAGCAGCTTCGATCGCGGGGACTATGGCTACACCTTC. The chain joins TRBV7-9 to TRBJ1-2; D is uncertain. Germline CDR1 and CDR2: SEHNR and FQNEAQ (reference sequence). CDR3 length: 14 residues. V lost 3 bases, J lost 3 bases, and 11 bases lay in between. Full variable domain (rest looked up from reference TRBV7-9 and TRBJ1-2): DTGVSQNPRHKITKRGQNVTFRCDPISEHNRLYWYRQTLGQGPEFLTYFQNEAQLEKSRLLSDRFSAERPKGSFSTLEIQRTEQGDSAMYLCASSFDRGDYGYTFGSGTRLTVV.

V and J are TRBV9 and TRBJ2-3; possibly TRBD1 for D (6 bases). Per germline, CDR1 SGDLS and CDR2 YYNGEE. V was clipped by 1 base and J by 3 bases, with 12 bases between them. There are 15 residues in the CDR3. The DNA for the CDR3 is TGTGCCAGCAGCGTAAGAGACAGGACGACAGATACGCAGTATTTT. Translated, it gives CASSVRDRTTDTQYF.